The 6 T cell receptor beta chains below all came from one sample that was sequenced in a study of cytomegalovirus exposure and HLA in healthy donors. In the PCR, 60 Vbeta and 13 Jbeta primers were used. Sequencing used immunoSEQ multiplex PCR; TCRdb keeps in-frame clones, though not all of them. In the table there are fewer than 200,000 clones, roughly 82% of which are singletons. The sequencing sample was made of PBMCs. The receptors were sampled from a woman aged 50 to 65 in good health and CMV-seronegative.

CDR3 residues: CASSAPTSGLLYEQYF. The CDR3 nucleotides are TGTGCCAGCAGTGCCCCAACTAGCGGTTTATTGTACGAGCAGTACTTC. This chain connects TRBV6-4 to TRBJ2-5; TRBD2 matches 8 bases. The J call may not be correct, given that the DNA end is closer to TRBJ2-7. CDR1 MRHNA and CDR2 SNTAGT come from the germline V gene. This CDR3 has 16 amino acids.

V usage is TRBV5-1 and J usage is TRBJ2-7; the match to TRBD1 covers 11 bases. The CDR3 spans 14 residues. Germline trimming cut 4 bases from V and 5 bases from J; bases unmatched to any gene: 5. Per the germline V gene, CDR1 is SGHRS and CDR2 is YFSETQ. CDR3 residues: CASSRTGGLDEQYF. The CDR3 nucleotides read TGCGCCAGCAGCCGGACAGGGGGCTTGGACGAGCAGTACTTC.

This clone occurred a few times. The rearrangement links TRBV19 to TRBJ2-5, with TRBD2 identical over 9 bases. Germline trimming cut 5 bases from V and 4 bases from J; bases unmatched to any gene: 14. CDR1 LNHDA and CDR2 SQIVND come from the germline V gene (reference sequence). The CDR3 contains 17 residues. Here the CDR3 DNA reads TGTGCCAGTAGTCCAGGGTATGCGGGGGGGCCGAGAGAGACCCAGTACTTC. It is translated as CASSPGYAGGPRETQYF.

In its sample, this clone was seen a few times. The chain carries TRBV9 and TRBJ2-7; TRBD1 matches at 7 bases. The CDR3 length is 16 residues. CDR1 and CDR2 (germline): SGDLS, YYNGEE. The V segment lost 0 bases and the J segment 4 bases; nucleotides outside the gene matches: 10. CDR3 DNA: TGTGCCAGCAGCGTAGTGCCCACCGGGACAGTATACGAGCAGTACTTC. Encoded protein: CASSVVPTGTVYEQYF.

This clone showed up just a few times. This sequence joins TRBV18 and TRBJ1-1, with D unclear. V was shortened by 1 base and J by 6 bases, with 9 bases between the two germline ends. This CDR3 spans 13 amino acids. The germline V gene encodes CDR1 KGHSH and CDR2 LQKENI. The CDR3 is CASSPRQAPEAFF. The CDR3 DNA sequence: TGTGCCAGCTCACCACGCCAGGCTCCTGAAGCTTTCTTT.

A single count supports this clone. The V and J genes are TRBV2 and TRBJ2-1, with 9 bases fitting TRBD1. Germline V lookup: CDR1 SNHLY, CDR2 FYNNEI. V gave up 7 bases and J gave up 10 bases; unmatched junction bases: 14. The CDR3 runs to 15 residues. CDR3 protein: CASTLPGQGWGEQFF. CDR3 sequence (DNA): TGTGCCAGCACCCTACCGGGACAGGGTTGGGGGGAGCAGTTCTTC.